Listed below are T cell receptor beta chains from one sample, sequenced in a study of blood T cells in healthy people across ages. TCRdb independently ran MiXCR on the 5' RACE reads; one entry per CDR3 protein. This sample has about 1.4 million distinct CDR3 sequences, with around 59% found just once. Sequenced input: blood. The receptors come from a man in his late teens or twenties in good health. CDR3s include the opening cysteine and the closing phenylalanine or tryptophan. The D gene is left open where the match is weak. Not every row has a clone size; where given, it reads once, few, many or a size class.

DNA: TGTGCCAGCAGCCTTTACTTACATTCACCCCTCCACTTT
CDR3: CASSLYLHSPLHF
V: TRBV14
size: .
J: TRBJ1-6
D: .

DNA: TGCAGTGCTAGAGAGATCAGGGGGGAAGAGACCCAGTACTTC
CDR3: CSAREIRGEETQYF
V: TRBV20-1
size: .
J: TRBJ2-5
D: .

DNA: TGTGCCAGCAGCACAGAACTAGCGGGAGGAAAGCAGTTCTTC
CDR3: CASSTELAGGKQFF
V: TRBV7-9
size: few
J: TRBJ2-1
D: TRBD2

DNA: TGCAGTGCCCCCGACAGGGGGGGGTCCTACGAGCAGTACTTC
CDR3: CSAPDRGGSYEQYF
V: TRBV20-1
size: .
J: TRBJ2-7
D: TRBD1

DNA: TGTGCCAGCAGTGACCAAATCGGACAGGGGGCGCGTCAGGGCTACACCTTC
CDR3: CASSDQIGQGARQGYTF
V: TRBV6-4
size: .
J: TRBJ1-2
D: TRBD1

DNA: TGTGCCAGCAGACGGACTAGCGGGGGGACCCTCTCCTACGAGCAGTACTTC
CDR3: CASRRTSGGTLSYEQYF
V: TRBV4-2
size: few
J: TRBJ2-7
D: TRBD2

DNA: TGTGCCAGCAGCCCACAGCTGCAGGGAGCGTACACCGGGGAGCTGTTTTTT
CDR3: CASSPQLQGAYTGELFF
V: TRBV5-5
size: .
J: TRBJ2-2
D: .

DNA: TGTGCCACAGTCCCCGGGACAGGGGCTTCCAATGAGCAGTTCTTC
CDR3: CATVPGTGASNEQFF
V: TRBV6-5
size: few
J: TRBJ2-1
D: TRBD1

DNA: TGTGCCACCAGCAAGACCAGGGGAATGGACACTGAAGCTTTCTTT
CDR3: CATSKTRGMDTEAFF
V: TRBV15
size: .
J: TRBJ1-1
D: .

DNA: TGCAGTGCTAGAGGGTTAGTCGCCCCCTCCTACAATGAGCAGTTCTTC
CDR3: CSARGLVAPSYNEQFF
V: TRBV20-1
size: .
J: TRBJ2-1
D: .

DNA: TGCGCCAGCAGCTTGGAGTCGCGGGAGGGCCAGAATGAGCAGTTCTTC
CDR3: CASSLESREGQNEQFF
V: TRBV5-1
size: .
J: TRBJ2-1
D: TRBD2

DNA: TGTGCCAGCAGCTGGCCCCGGGGGGCGCAGGAGCAGTTCTTC
CDR3: CASSWPRGAQEQFF
V: TRBV2
size: .
J: TRBJ2-1
D: .

DNA: TGCGCCAGCAGCGATGGACAGGGGGCGCCGGATGGCTACACCTTC
CDR3: CASSDGQGAPDGYTF
V: TRBV5-1
size: .
J: TRBJ1-2
D: TRBD1

DNA: TGTGCCAGCAGTAACACCGCTCATCAGCCCCAGCATTTT
CDR3: CASSNTAHQPQHF
V: TRBV6-6
size: few
J: TRBJ1-5
D: .

DNA: TGCGCCAGCTGCCAAGGACAGGGGGCTGTATGGGGCTACACCTTC
CDR3: CASCQGQGAVWGYTF
V: TRBV4-1
size: .
J: TRBJ1-2
D: TRBD1

DNA: TGTGCCAGCAGTCCTTCGGGACAGCACTATGGCTACACCTTC
CDR3: CASSPSGQHYGYTF
V: TRBV27
size: .
J: TRBJ1-2
D: TRBD1

DNA: TGTGCCAGCAGTGGCAGGACAGGTCCCTTGCCAGATACGCAGTATTTT
CDR3: CASSGRTGPLPDTQYF
V: TRBV28
size: .
J: TRBJ2-3
D: TRBD1

DNA: TGCGCCAGCAGCGTGACAGCCTATACAGATACGCAGTATTTT
CDR3: CASSVTAYTDTQYF
V: TRBV5-1
size: few
J: TRBJ2-3
D: .

DNA: TGTGCCAGCAGTCCGGGGGGACGCTATGGCTACACCTTC
CDR3: CASSPGGRYGYTF
V: TRBV6-2/TRBV6-3
size: few
J: TRBJ1-2
D: .